This entry features one T cell receptor (beta chain) sequence. The source of the sample is a study of T cell changes during pregnancy in multiple sclerosis. TCRdb's copy holds only in-frame clones and misses some; the assay was immunoSEQ multiplex PCR. The sample carries tens of thousands of clones, roughly nine tenths recorded once. The trim removed 5 bases at V and 11 bases at J, leaving 7 bases unmatched. CDR3 length: 12 amino acids. Germline assignment: CDR1 MNHEY and CDR2 SVGAGI. This TCR was sampled from a female donor with multiple sclerosis, enrolled in a pregnancy study. The V and J genes are TRBV6-5 and TRBJ1-1, with 8 bases aligning to TRBD1. The sequenced sample was CD4+ T cells from peripheral blood mononuclear cells, obtained in the first trimester of pregnancy. The CDR3 sequence is CASSRQGTGAFF. The CDR3 region has the DNA TGTGCCAGCAGTCGACAGGGGACCGGGGCTTTCTTT.